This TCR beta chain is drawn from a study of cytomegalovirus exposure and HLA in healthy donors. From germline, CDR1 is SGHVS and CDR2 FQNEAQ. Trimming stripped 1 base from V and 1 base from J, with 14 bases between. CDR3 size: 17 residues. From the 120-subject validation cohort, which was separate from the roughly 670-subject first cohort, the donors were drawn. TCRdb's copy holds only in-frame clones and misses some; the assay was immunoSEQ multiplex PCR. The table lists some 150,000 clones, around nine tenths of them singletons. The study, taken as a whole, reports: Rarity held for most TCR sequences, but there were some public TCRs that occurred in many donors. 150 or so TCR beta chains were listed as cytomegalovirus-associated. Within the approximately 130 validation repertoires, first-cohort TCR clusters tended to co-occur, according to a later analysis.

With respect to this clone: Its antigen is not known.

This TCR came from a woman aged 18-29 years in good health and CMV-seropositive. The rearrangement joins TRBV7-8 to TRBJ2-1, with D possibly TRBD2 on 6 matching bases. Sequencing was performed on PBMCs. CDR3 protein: CASSLVEAGPSYNEQFF. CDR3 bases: TGTGCCAGCAGCTTAGTAGAGGCGGGACCGTCCTACAATGAGCAGTTCTTC.